The source of this T cell receptor (beta chain) is a study of blood T cell repertoires in COVID-19. About the study: The origin of the acute and convalescent COVID-19 samples was the United States, Italy and Spain.

Germline loops: CDR1 ENHRY, CDR2 SYGVKD. The CDR3 runs to 14 residues. The method was immunoSEQ multiplex PCR; TCRdb's version includes in-frame clones alone and lacks a portion of them. This table has about 310,000 clones, roughly 87% appearing once. Regarding this clone: At one end, the junction sequence differs from germline, possibly due to a read error.

The TCR comes from a man in his fifties or sixties with active or convalescent COVID-19. The chain has TRBV10-3 and TRBJ2-5; TRBD1 might be the D (6 bases). The source material was peripheral blood. CDR3 sequence: CAINEQGNQETQYF. The DNA of the CDR3 is TGTGCCATCAATGAGCAGGGGAACCAAGAGACCCAGTACTTC.